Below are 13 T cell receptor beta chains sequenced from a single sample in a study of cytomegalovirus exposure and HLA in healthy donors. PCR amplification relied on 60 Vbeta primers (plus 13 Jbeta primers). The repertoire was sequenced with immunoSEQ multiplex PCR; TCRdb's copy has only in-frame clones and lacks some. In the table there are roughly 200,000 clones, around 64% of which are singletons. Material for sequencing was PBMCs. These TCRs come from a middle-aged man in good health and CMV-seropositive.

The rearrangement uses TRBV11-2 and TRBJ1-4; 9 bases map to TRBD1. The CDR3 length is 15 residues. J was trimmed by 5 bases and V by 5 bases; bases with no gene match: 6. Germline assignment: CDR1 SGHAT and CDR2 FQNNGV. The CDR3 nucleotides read TGTGCCAGCAGCGTCAGACAGGGGGGGAATGAAAAACTGTTTTTT. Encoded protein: CASSVRQGGNEKLFF.

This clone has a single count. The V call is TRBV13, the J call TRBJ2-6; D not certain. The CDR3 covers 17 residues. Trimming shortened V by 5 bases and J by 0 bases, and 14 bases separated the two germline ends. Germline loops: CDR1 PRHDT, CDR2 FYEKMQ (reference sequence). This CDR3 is CASSHGSLHSGANVLTF. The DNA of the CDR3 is TGTGCCAGCAGCCACGGGTCACTTCACTCTGGGGCCAACGTCCTGACTTTC.

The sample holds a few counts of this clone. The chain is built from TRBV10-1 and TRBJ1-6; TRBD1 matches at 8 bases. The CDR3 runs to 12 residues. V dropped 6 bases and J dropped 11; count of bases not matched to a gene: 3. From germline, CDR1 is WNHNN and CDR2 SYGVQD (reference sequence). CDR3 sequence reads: CASSGQGPPLHF. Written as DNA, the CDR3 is TGCGCCAGCAGCGGACAGGGACCACCCCTCCACTTT.

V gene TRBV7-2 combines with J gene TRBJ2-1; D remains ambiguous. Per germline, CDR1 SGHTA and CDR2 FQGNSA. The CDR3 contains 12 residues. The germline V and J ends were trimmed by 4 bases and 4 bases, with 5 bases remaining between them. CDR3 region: CASSSRYNEQFF. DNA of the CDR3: TGTGCCAGCAGCTCCCGTTACAATGAGCAGTTCTTC. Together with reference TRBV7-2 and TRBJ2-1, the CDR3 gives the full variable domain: GAGVSQSPSNKVTEKGKDVELRCDPISGHTALYWYRQSLGQGLEFLIYFQGNSAPDKSGLPSDRFSAERTGGSVSTLTIQRTQQEDSAVYLCASSSRYNEQFFGPGTRLTVL.

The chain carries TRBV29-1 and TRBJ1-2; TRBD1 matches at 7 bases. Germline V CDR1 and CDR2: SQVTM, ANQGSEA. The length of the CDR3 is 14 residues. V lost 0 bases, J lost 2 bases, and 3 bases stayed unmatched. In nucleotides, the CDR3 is TGCAGCGTTGAAGATCCGGGACAGAACTATGGCTACACCTTC. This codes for CSVEDPGQNYGYTF.

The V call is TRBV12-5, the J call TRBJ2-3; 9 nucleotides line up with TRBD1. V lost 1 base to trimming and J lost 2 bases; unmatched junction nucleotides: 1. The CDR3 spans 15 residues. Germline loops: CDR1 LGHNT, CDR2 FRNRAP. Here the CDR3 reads CASGLGTGDTDTQYF. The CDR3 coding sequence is TGTGCTAGTGGTTTGGGGACAGGGGACACAGATACGCAGTATTTT.

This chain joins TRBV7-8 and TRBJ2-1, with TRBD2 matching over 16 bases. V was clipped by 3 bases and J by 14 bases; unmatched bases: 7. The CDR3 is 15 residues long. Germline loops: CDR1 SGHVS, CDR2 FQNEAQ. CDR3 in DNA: TGTGCCAGCAGCTTGGGACTAGCGGGGGGGCCCACGGAGTTCTTC. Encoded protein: CASSLGLAGGPTEFF.

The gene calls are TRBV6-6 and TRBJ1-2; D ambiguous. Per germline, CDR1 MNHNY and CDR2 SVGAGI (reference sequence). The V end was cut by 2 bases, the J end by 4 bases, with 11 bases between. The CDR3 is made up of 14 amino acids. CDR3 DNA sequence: TGTGCCAGCAGTTACGATGCCAGAACCTATGGCTACACCTTC. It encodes CASSYDARTYGYTF.

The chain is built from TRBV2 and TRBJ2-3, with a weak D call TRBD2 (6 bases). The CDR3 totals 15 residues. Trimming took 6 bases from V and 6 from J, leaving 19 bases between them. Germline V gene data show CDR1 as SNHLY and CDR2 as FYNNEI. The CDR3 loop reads CASSSQGIRGDTQYF. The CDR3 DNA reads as TGTGCCAGCAGCTCTCAGGGAATCCGGGGGGATACGCAGTATTTT. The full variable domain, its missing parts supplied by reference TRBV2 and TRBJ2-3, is EPEVTQTPSHQVTQMGQEVILRCVPISNHLYFYWYRQILGQKVEFLVSFYNNEISEKSEIFDDQFSVERPDGSNFTLKIRSTKLEDSAMYFCASSSQGIRGDTQYFGPGTRLTVL.

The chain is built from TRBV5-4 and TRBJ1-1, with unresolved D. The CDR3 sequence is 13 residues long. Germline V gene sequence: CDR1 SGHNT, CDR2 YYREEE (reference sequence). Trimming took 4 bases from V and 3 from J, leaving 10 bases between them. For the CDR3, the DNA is TGTGCCAGCAGCGGATACGACTACACTGAAGCTTTCTTT. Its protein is CASSGYDYTEAFF.

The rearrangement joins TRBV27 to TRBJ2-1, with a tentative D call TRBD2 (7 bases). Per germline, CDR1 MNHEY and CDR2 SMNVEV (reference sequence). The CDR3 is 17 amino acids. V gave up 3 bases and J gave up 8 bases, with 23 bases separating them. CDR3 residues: CASSFRSIWGGPDEQFF. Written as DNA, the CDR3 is TGTGCCAGCAGTTTCCGATCGATTTGGGGGGGGCCGGATGAGCAGTTCTTC.

CDR3 in DNA: TGTGCCAGCAGTCTCCAGGGGCAGCTACACACCGGGGAGCTGTTTTTT. As protein: CASSLQGQLHTGELFF. The chain joins TRBV28 to TRBJ2-2; a weak D match, TRBD1 (6 bases). The CDR3 runs to 16 residues. CDR1 MDHEN and CDR2 SYDVKM come from the germline V gene. V dropped 5 bases and J dropped 3 bases, with 16 bases sitting between them.

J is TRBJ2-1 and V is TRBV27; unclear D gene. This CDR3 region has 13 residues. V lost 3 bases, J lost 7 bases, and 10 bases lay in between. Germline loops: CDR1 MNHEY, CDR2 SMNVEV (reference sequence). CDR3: CASSFREKNEQFF. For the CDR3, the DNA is TGTGCCAGCAGTTTCCGAGAAAAAAATGAGCAGTTCTTC.